Below are 10 T cell receptor beta chains sequenced from a single sample in a study of T cells in Graves' hyperthyroidism and ophthalmopathy. There were TCR beta CDR3 regions amplified from RNA transcripts. The study used the HTBI primer set for a first-round RT-PCR of the TCR CDR3. TCRdb re-derived calls from the multiplex PCR reads in MiXCR, one entry per CDR3 protein. The repertoire has 400,000 to 600,000 distinct CDR3 sequences, around 20% of them found once; the top ten carry about 26%. The sequencing sample was made of blood. These receptors came from a man younger than 35 with Graves' hyperthyroidism.

Notes on this clonotype: This CDR3 fails to terminate in the conserved phenylalanine or tryptophan, so it likely reflects a read error. The V and J genes are TRBV12-3 or TRBV12-4 and TRBJ1-1; D unclear. The CDR3 sequence is 13 residues long. V gave up 6 bases and J gave up 3 bases, with 11 bases separating them. CDR3 residues: CASSLFPDTEAFY. The CDR3 region has the DNA TGTGCCAGCAGCTTATTCCCAGACACTGAAGCTTTCTAT.

This clonotype occurred many times. This chain joins TRBV10-3 and TRBJ1-3; D uncertain. The CDR3 has 14 residues. Germline V gene lookup returns CDR1 ENHRY and CDR2 SYGVKD. V gave up 3 bases and J gave up 2 bases, with 8 bases separating them. Here the CDR3 reads CAISDQITGNTIYF. DNA for the CDR3: TGTGCCATCAGTGACCAGATTACTGGAAACACCATATATTTT.

As concerns this clonotype: A much larger clone differs from this one at a single base, so this may be a read error. The V and J genes are TRBV15 and TRBJ2-5; D is tentatively TRBD1 or TRBD2 (5 bases each). V was cut by 8 bases and J by 5 bases, with 18 bases left in between. This CDR3 has 14 amino acids. Germline-derived CDR1 and CDR2 are LNHNV and YYDKDF (reference sequence). In DNA, the CDR3 is TGTGCCACCGGCCTCCTGAATGGGGGTGAGACCCAGTACTTC. Translated: CATGLLNGGETQYF.

The chain is built from TRBV11-2 and TRBJ1-1; D perhaps matches TRBD1 (5 bases). Deletions cut 2 bases from V and 4 bases from J, with 14 bases between. CDR1 is SGHAT and CDR2 is FQNNGV in the germline V gene. The CDR3 has 15 amino acids. CDR3 nucleotide sequence: TGTGCCAGCAGCTTAAAAAAACAGGTTGGCACTGAAGCTTTCTTT. It yields the protein CASSLKKQVGTEAFF.

This clonotype was picked up many times. The V and J genes are TRBV12-3 or TRBV12-4 and TRBJ1-2; D not certain. Trimming took 3 bases from V and 8 from J, leaving 7 bases between them. The CDR3 is made up of 11 amino acids. CDR3 bases: TGTGCCAGCAGTTTTAACCGGGGCTACACCTTC. Its protein is CASSFNRGYTF.

The genes are TRBV12-3 or TRBV12-4 and TRBJ1-1; TRBD1 matches 10 bases. V was clipped by 6 bases and J by 6 bases; unmatched bases: 4. The CDR3 runs 13 residues. CDR3 residues: CASRGQGMAEAFF. The DNA for the CDR3 is TGTGCCAGCAGGGGACAGGGGATGGCTGAAGCTTTCTTT.

This clonotype has a handful of counts. CDR3 sequence reads: CASRGTAYSGNTIYF. CDR3 coding DNA: TGTGCCAGCAGAGGGACAGCTTACTCTGGAAACACCATATATTTT. The chain is built from TRBV7-9 and TRBJ1-3; 7 nucleotides agree with TRBD1. The CDR3 spans 15 residues. Germline V lookup: CDR1 SEHNR, CDR2 FQNEAQ (reference sequence). The V and J ends lost 6 bases and 0 bases, in that order; junction bases with no gene match: 5.

This clonotype was observed at least ten times. V usage is TRBV7-9 and J usage is TRBJ2-7; D is unresolved. This CDR3 is built from 14 residues. V lost 4 bases and J lost 2, with 12 bases in between. The germline V gene has CDR1 SEHNR and CDR2 FQNEAQ (reference sequence). The CDR3 coding sequence is TGTGCCAGCAGCTCTTCATTGACCCCCTACGAGCAGTACTTC. Amino acids: CASSSSLTPYEQYF.

V is TRBV20-1 and J is TRBJ1-1, with unresolved D. This CDR3 region has 13 residues. The germline CDR1 and CDR2 sequences are DFQATT and SNEGSKA (reference sequence). The CDR3 nucleotides are TGCAGCTTCCGAGCCCTCGCCTTTACCGAAGCTTTCTTT. Protein sequence: CSFRALAFTEAFF.

The chain recombines TRBV27 with TRBJ2-2; D gene unclear. In germline, CDR1 is MNHEY, CDR2 SMNVEV (reference sequence). The CDR3 is 13 amino acids. Trimming removed 3 bases at V and 9 bases at J, with 11 bases between. CDR3 sequence reads: CASSFHGPWELFF. The DNA of the CDR3 is TGTGCCAGCAGTTTCCACGGGCCCTGGGAGCTGTTTTTT.